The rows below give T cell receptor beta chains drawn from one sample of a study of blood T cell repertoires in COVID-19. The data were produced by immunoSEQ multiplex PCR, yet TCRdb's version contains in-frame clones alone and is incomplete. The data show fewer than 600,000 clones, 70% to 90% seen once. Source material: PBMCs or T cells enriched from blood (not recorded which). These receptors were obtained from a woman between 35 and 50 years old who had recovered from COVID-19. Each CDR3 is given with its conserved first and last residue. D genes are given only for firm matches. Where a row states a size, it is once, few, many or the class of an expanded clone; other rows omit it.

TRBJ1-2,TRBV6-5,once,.,TGTGCCAGCAGGAGCTTGGACAGTAGGGTCTATGGCTACACCTTC,CASRSLDSRVYGYTF
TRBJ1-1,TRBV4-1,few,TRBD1,TGCGCCAGCAGCCAAGCGACAGGGTCGAACACTGAAGCTTTCTTT,CASSQATGSNTEAFF
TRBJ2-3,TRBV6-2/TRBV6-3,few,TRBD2,TGTGCCAGCAGTCTCTCTAGCGGGAGCCTTACGCAGTATTTT,CASSLSSGSLTQYF
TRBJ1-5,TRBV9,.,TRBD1,TGTGCCAGCAGCGCAGGGGGCGCGGGCAATCAGCCCCAGCATTTT,CASSAGGAGNQPQHF
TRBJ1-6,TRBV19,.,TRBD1,TGTGCCAGTAGCAGACAGGGGATTGTTCGATCACCCCTCCACTTT,CASSRQGIVRSPLHF
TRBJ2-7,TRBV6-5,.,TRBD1,TGTGCCAGCAGCCCCGGGACAGGGTCCTACGAGCAGTACTTC,CASSPGTGSYEQYF
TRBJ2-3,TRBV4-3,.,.,TGCGCCAGCAGCCAAGATGGGCCATTAGATACGCAGTATTTT,CASSQDGPLDTQYF
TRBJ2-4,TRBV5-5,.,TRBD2,TGTGCCAGCAGCTTTTTGGGGACTAGCGGGAGTTACATTCAGTACTTC,CASSFLGTSGSYIQYF
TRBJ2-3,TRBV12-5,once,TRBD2,TGTGCTAGTGGTTTGGGAAGCGGGGGCACAGATACGCAGTATTTT,CASGLGSGGTDTQYF
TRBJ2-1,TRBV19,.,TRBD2,TGTGCCAGTAGTCATCCACGGACTAGCGGGAACAATGAGCAGTTCTTC,CASSHPRTSGNNEQFF
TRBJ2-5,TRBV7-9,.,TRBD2,TGTGCCAGCAGCCCAAAGGGGAGGGACGAGACCCAGTACTTC,CASSPKGRDETQYF
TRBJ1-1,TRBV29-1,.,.,TGCAGCGTCCACAGGGATTACACTGAAGCTTTCTTT,CSVHRDYTEAFF
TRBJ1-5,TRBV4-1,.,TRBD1,TGCGCCAGCAGCCAAGCCGGGACAGGGAATCAGCCCCAGCATTTT,CASSQAGTGNQPQHF
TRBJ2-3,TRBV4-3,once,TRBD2,TGCGCCAGCAGCCAACAGACTAGCGGGAGTAACACAGATACGCAGTATTTT,CASSQQTSGSNTDTQYF
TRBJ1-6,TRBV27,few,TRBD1,TGTGCCAGCAAGGGACAGGGGTTTAATTCACCCCTCCACTTT,CASKGQGFNSPLHF
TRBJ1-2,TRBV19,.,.,TGTGCCAGTGAATGGGCCCCGGGGAATGGCTACACCTTC,CASEWAPGNGYTF
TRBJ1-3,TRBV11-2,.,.,TGTGCCAGCAGCTTAGATCCGGGCGGGGGAAACACCATATATTTT,CASSLDPGGGNTIYF
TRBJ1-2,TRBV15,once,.,TGTGCCACCAGCAAAGACTTCAGGGGTCAGGACTATGGCTACACCTTC,CATSKDFRGQDYGYTF
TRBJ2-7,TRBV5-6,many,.,TGTGCCAGCAGCGGCGGGATGCGGGGCTACGAGCAGTACTTC,CASSGGMRGYEQYF
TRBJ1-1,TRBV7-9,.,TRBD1,TGTGCCAGCCGACAGGGGGAAACGAACACTGAAGCTTTCTTT,CASRQGETNTEAFF
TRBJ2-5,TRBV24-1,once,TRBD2,TGTGCCACCAGTGAGCTCGAAGGGGGACTAGCGGGAGTACGGCACGAGACCCAGTACTTC,CATSELEGGLAGVRHETQYF
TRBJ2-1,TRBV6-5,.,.,TGTGCCAGCAGTTACGGGTCCCGGGTGGATGAGCAGTTCTTC,CASSYGSRVDEQFF
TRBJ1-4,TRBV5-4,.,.,TGTGCCAGCAGCTTGTCGTCAACAGGGAAGAGAGTAAAACTGTTTTTT,CASSLSSTGKRVKLFF
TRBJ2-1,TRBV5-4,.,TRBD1,TGTGCCAGCAGCTTGGACAGGGGGGACAATGAGCAGTTCTTC,CASSLDRGDNEQFF
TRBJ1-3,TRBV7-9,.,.,TGTGCCAGCAGCTGGGGAGTTTCTGGAAACACCATATATTTT,CASSWGVSGNTIYF
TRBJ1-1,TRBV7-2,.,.,TGTGCCAGCAAAGGGCCCCGGGGGTGGACTGAAGCTTTCTTT,CASKGPRGWTEAFF
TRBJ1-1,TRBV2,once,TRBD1,TGTGCCAGCAGTGACAAACCAGGGGGTTATACTGAAGCTTTCTTT,CASSDKPGGYTEAFF
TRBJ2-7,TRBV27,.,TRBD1,TGTGCCAGCCAAAGGTGGGATAGGGGGCTGAACGAGCAGTACTTC,CASQRWDRGLNEQYF
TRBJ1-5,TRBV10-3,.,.,TGTGAGCCCCGGCCCCAGCATTTT,CEPRPQHF
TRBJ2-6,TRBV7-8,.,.,TGTGCCAGCAGCTGGGGACATCAGGTCTCTGGGGCCAACGTCCTGACTTTC,CASSWGHQVSGANVLTF
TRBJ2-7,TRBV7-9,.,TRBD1,TGTGCCAGCAGCTTAGGGACAGGCGAGCAGTACTTC,CASSLGTGEQYF
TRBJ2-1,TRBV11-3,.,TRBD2,TGTGCCAGCAGCTTATTTTGGGGACTAGCTAAGGAGCAGTTCTTC,CASSLFWGLAKEQFF
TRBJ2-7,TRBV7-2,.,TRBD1,TGTGCCAGCAGCTTAATATGGACAGGGGGCTACGAGCAGTACTTC,CASSLIWTGGYEQYF